Each of the 29 T cell receptor beta chains below was sequenced from the same sample in a study of graft-versus-host responses after intestinal transplantation. Sequencing used immunoSEQ multiplex PCR; TCRdb keeps in-frame clones, though not all of them. The data contain some 1,600 clones, more than 90% of them seen just once; the ten biggest clones take up approximately 7.9%. Source: PBMCs, taken 8 days after intestinal transplant. These receptor sequences come from a human patient who received an intestinal transplant, so some T cells may come from the graft donor.

The J gene is TRBJ1-3, the V gene TRBV30, with D perhaps TRBD1 (6 bases). CDR1 GTSNPN and CDR2 SVGIG come from the germline V gene (reference sequence). CDR3 length equals 15 residues. V gave up 0 bases and J gave up 0 bases, with 9 bases separating them. DNA for the CDR3: TGTGCCTGGAGTGTGGACAGTTTCTCTGGAAACACCATATATTTT. Translating gives CAWSVDSFSGNTIYF.

V is TRBV5-1 and J is TRBJ1-1; no clear D gene. This CDR3 has 15 amino acids. Germline lookup yields CDR1 SGHRS and CDR2 YFSETQ. Trimming removed 0 bases from V and 1 base from J, with 10 bases in between. DNA for the CDR3: TGCGCCAGCAGCTTGGTCGGGCCATCGAACACTGAAGCTTTCTTT. Translation: CASSLVGPSNTEAFF.

There are a few counts of this clone. This chain links TRBV19 with TRBJ2-2; no clear D gene. Germline V gene sequence: CDR1 LNHDA, CDR2 SQIVND (reference sequence). The CDR3 runs to 14 residues. Between the trimmed V and J ends, which lost 8 bases and 1 base, there was a span of 11 bases. The CDR3 region is CASSISQNTGELFF. The CDR3 DNA follows: TGTGCCAGTTCGATCAGCCAGAACACCGGGGAGCTGTTTTTT.

J is TRBJ2-1 and V is TRBV5-6; TRBD1 matches at 8 bases. The CDR3 runs 16 residues. J lost 7 bases, V lost 5 bases, and 14 bases had no gene match. The germline V gene encodes CDR1 SGHDT and CDR2 YYEEEE. CDR3 sequence: CASSWRTGLVLNEQFF. DNA of the CDR3: TGTGCCAGCAGTTGGAGGACAGGGCTAGTATTGAATGAGCAGTTCTTC. The whole variable domain, remainder taken from reference TRBV5-6 and TRBJ2-1, is DAGVTQSPTHLIKTRGQQVTLRCSPKSGHDTVSWYQQALGQGPQFIFQYYEEEERQRGNFPDRFSGHQFPNYSSELNVNALLLGDSALYLCASSWRTGLVLNEQFFGPGTRLTVL.

The chain employs TRBV19 and TRBJ2-1; possibly TRBD2 for D (6 bases). CDR1 and CDR2 (germline): LNHDA, SQIVND (reference sequence). The CDR3 consists of 15 residues. Trimming stripped 6 bases from V and 7 bases from J, with 19 bases between. CDR3 coding DNA: TGTGCCAGTAGATCTATTGGGGGGTTTATGAATGAGCAGTTCTTC. Amino acid sequence: CASRSIGGFMNEQFF.

The chain joins TRBV2 to TRBJ2-7, with no clear D. This CDR3 comprises 12 residues. Trimming pared 5 bases from V and 3 bases from J, leaving 8 bases between. From germline, CDR1 is SNHLY and CDR2 FYNNEI. The CDR3 loop is CASSPYNYEQYF. The CDR3, as DNA: TGTGCCAGCAGTCCCTACAACTACGAGCAGTACTTC.

This chain connects TRBV28 to TRBJ2-3; TRBD2 matches at 8 bases. This CDR3 region has 16 residues. In germline, CDR1 is MDHEN, CDR2 SYDVKM. With 3 bases clipped from V and 3 bases from J, the junction kept 8 bases outside the gene matches. CDR3: CASSFLSGGPTDTQYF. The CDR3, as DNA: TGTGCCAGCAGTTTTCTCTCGGGAGGGCCGACAGATACGCAGTATTTT. Looking up the rest from reference TRBV28 and TRBJ2-3 gives the full variable domain: DVKVTQSSRYLVKRTGEKVFLECVQDMDHENMFWYRQDPGLGLRLIYFSYDVKMKEKGDIPEGYSVSREKKERFSLILESASTNQTSMYLCASSFLSGGPTDTQYFGPGTRLTVL.

This clone was seen a single time. The J gene is TRBJ2-1, the V gene TRBV15; D might be TRBD1 or TRBD2, each matching 6 bases. The germline gives CDR1 LNHNV, CDR2 YYDKDF (reference sequence). The V end lost 0 bases, the J end lost 8 bases, and 11 bases lay between the germline ends. This CDR3 region has 14 residues. The CDR3 sequence is CATSRDLGGYEQFF. In nucleotides, the CDR3 is TGTGCCACCAGCAGAGATCTAGGGGGGTATGAGCAGTTCTTC.

This clone was picked up one time. The rearrangement links TRBV9 to TRBJ1-2; D not certain. The CDR3 totals 12 residues. The germline V and J ends were trimmed by 2 bases and 4 bases, with 6 bases remaining between them. Germline V lookup: CDR1 SGDLS, CDR2 YYNGEE. DNA for the CDR3: TGTGCCAGCAGCGTGAACAGCTATGGCTACACCTTC. It is translated as CASSVNSYGYTF.

This sequence joins TRBV5-4 and TRBJ1-2; 7 bases are shared with TRBD1. Germline V CDR1 and CDR2: SGHNT, YYREEE (reference sequence). The ends lost 4 bases at V and 6 bases at J; junction bases unmatched: 6. This CDR3 spans 13 amino acids. CDR3 in DNA: TGTGCCAGCAGCCGTGACAGGGCTGATGGCTACACCTTC. This encodes CASSRDRADGYTF.

The chain links TRBV7-9 to TRBJ2-1; the D is unclear. Germline CDR1 is SEHNR and CDR2 is FQNEAQ (reference sequence). This CDR3 has 17 residues. The V gene lost 0 bases and the J gene lost 6 bases, with 18 bases spanning the gap. The CDR3 DNA follows: TGTGCCAGCAGCTTAGCGCAGTTGGGTACCCGATGCAATGAGCAGTTCTTC. The encoded protein is CASSLAQLGTRCNEQFF.

This sequence joins TRBV30 and TRBJ1-1, with TRBD1 identical over 12 bases. V trimming: 4 bases; J trimming: 6 bases; junction bases outside the gene matches: 3. The CDR3 is 13 amino acids. Germline V CDR1 and CDR2: GTSNPN, SVGIG (reference sequence). The CDR3 DNA reads as TGTGCCTGGACGGGACAGGGGGCGGCTGAAGCTTTCTTT. Protein: CAWTGQGAAEAFF. Supplemented by reference TRBV30 and TRBJ1-1, the full variable domain reads SQTIHQWPATLVQPVGSPLSLECTVEGTSNPNLYWYRQAAGRGLQLLFYSVGIGQISSEVPQNLSASRPQDRQFILSSKKLLLSDSGFYLCAWTGQGAAEAFFGQGTRLTVV.

J is TRBJ2-7 and V is TRBV6-6; possibly TRBD1 or TRBD2 for D (5 bases each). V lost 5 bases to trimming and J lost 3 bases, with 17 bases between them. The length of the CDR3 is 15 residues. Germline V lookup: CDR1 MNHNY, CDR2 SVGAGI (reference sequence). For the CDR3, the DNA is TGTGCCAGCAGTCACCGGGACCCCCTTGACTACGAGCAGTACTTC. Protein: CASSHRDPLDYEQYF.

This clone was seen a single time. The rearrangement joins TRBV6-5 to TRBJ1-1, with D tentatively TRBD1 (6 bases). CDR3 length: 15 amino acids. V dropped 0 bases and J dropped 0 bases, with 8 bases sitting between them. Germline V CDR1 and CDR2: MNHEY, SVGAGI. This CDR3 reads CASSYSGGLNTEAFF. DNA for the CDR3: TGTGCCAGCAGTTACTCGGGGGGGCTGAACACTGAAGCTTTCTTT.

The CDR3 protein is CSVPTVNYGYTF. For the CDR3, the DNA is TGCAGCGTCCCGACAGTTAACTATGGCTACACCTTC. V and J are TRBV29-1 and TRBJ1-2; a possible D gene is TRBD1 (5 bases). V lost 6 bases to trimming and J lost 1 base, with 9 bases between them. The CDR3 has 12 amino acids. Per germline, CDR1 SQVTM and CDR2 ANQGSEA. Together with reference TRBV29-1 and TRBJ1-2, the CDR3 gives the full variable domain: SAVISQKPSRDICQRGTSLTIQCQVDSQVTMMFWYRQQPGQSLTLIATANQGSEATYESGFVIDKFPISRPNLTFSTLTVSNMSPEDSSIYLCSVPTVNYGYTFGSGTRLTVV.

The chain is built from TRBV20-1 and TRBJ2-7; TRBD1 is a possible D gene (5 bases). There are 10 residues in the CDR3. Germline V gives CDR1 DFQATT, CDR2 SNEGSKA (reference sequence). With 6 bases removed from V and 5 bases from J, the gap between germline ends came to 8 bases. Here the CDR3 reads CSATGNEQYF. The CDR3 DNA reads TGCAGTGCAACAGGCAACGAGCAGTACTTC.

This clone is a singleton in its sample. CDR3 protein: CASSLLKPQSRANVLTF. Written as DNA, the CDR3 is TGTGCCAGCAGCCTTCTTAAGCCACAAAGTCGGGCCAACGTCCTGACTTTC. The chain combines TRBV7-7 with TRBJ2-6; D call uncertain. The CDR3 loop spans 17 amino acids. Trimming removed 5 bases from V and 5 bases from J, with 19 bases in between. CDR1 and CDR2 from the germline V gene are SSHAT and FNYEAQ (reference sequence).

This chain joins TRBV4-3 and TRBJ2-7; D tentatively reads TRBD1 or TRBD2 (6 bases each). Germline values: CDR1 LGHNA, CDR2 YSLEER. V dropped 3 bases and J dropped 5 bases, with 14 bases sitting between them. The CDR3 is made up of 14 amino acids. CDR3 sequence reads: CASSHSWGADEQYF. Here the CDR3 DNA reads TGCGCCAGCAGCCACAGTTGGGGGGCGGACGAGCAGTACTTC.

This chain joins TRBV6-6 and TRBJ1-2; D remains ambiguous. CDR1 is MNHNY, CDR2 SVGAGI, per germline (reference sequence). V was pared by 7 bases and J by 8 bases, with 14 bases between. CDR3 length: 12 residues. The CDR3 protein is CASIDRMTGYTF. The CDR3 nucleotides read TGTGCCAGCATCGACCGGATGACAGGCTACACCTTC.

V usage is TRBV6-1 and J usage is TRBJ2-3; perhaps D is TRBD1 or TRBD2 (5 bases each). Deletions cut 6 bases from V and 2 bases from J, with 12 bases between. The CDR3 spans 14 residues. CDR1 is MNHNS and CDR2 is SASEGT in the germline V gene. Here the CDR3 reads CASRGTDYTDTQYF. In DNA form, the CDR3 reads TGTGCCAGCAGAGGGACCGACTACACAGATACGCAGTATTTT.

V gene TRBV28 combines with J gene TRBJ2-7; the D gene could be TRBD1 or TRBD2 (5 bases each). V was trimmed by 3 bases and J by 5 bases, leaving 20 bases between them. CDR1 and CDR2 from the germline V gene are MDHEN and SYDVKM. The CDR3 sequence is 16 residues long. The CDR3 here is CASSLYSGRPMDEQYF. The DNA of the CDR3 is TGTGCCAGCAGTTTGTATTCGGGACGGCCGATGGACGAGCAGTACTTC.

The chain couples TRBV6-1 to TRBJ2-7; D might be TRBD2 (6 bases). Germline CDR1 and CDR2: MNHNS and SASEGT. The V end lost 6 bases, the J end lost 3 bases, and 18 bases lay between the germline ends. The CDR3 length is 15 residues. CDR3: CASRIIGTDFYEQYF. CDR3 DNA sequence: TGTGCCAGCAGGATCATCGGGACTGACTTCTACGAGCAGTACTTC.

The chain links TRBV9 to TRBJ2-3, with TRBD2 matching over 14 bases. The V gene's germline CDR1 is SGDLS and CDR2 YYNGEE. CDR3 length: 17 amino acids. After removal of 4 bases from V and 4 bases from J, the junction contained 8 bases not matched to a gene. In DNA form, the CDR3 reads TGTGCCAGCAGCCCACTAGGACTAGCGGGAGGACCAGATACGCAGTATTTT. Its translation: CASSPLGLAGGPDTQYF.

V usage is TRBV7-9 and J usage is TRBJ2-7; TRBD2 matches at 7 bases. With 5 bases clipped from V and 3 bases from J, the junction kept 4 bases outside the gene matches. The CDR3 has 13 residues. CDR1 and CDR2 (germline): SEHNR, FQNEAQ (reference sequence). For the CDR3, the DNA is TGTGCCAGCAGCCTTACTAGCGACTACGAGCAGTACTTC. It yields the protein CASSLTSDYEQYF. The full variable domain, rest sourced from reference TRBV7-9 and TRBJ2-7, is DTGVSQNPRHKITKRGQNVTFRCDPISEHNRLYWYRQTLGQGPEFLTYFQNEAQLEKSRLLSDRFSAERPKGSFSTLEIQRTEQGDSAMYLCASSLTSDYEQYFGPGTRLTVT.

The J gene is TRBJ2-7, the V gene TRBV20-1, with D perhaps TRBD1 (5 bases). The CDR3 runs 11 residues. V was cut by 3 bases and J by 6 bases, with 9 bases left in between. The V gene's germline CDR1 is DFQATT and CDR2 SNEGSKA (reference sequence). In DNA form, the CDR3 reads TGCAGTGCTAGTGACAGCTTCGAGCAGTACTTC. It is translated as CSASDSFEQYF.

J is TRBJ1-5 and V is TRBV6-6; D might be TRBD1 (5 bases). V was trimmed by 0 bases and J by 1 base, leaving 10 bases between them. This CDR3 has 16 residues. Germline CDR1 MNHNY, CDR2 SVGAGI (reference sequence). Here the CDR3 reads CASSYSAQGSNQPQHF. In nucleotides, the CDR3 is TGTGCCAGCAGTTACTCGGCCCAGGGAAGCAATCAGCCCCAGCATTTT.

This clone was observed a single time. The chain carries TRBV11-1 and TRBJ2-1; possible D gene TRBD2, 6 bases. CDR1 is SGHAT, CDR2 FQDESV, per germline (reference sequence). CDR3 size: 15 residues. The ends were cut back, 1 base at V and 0 bases at J, with 7 bases in the middle. In DNA, the CDR3 is TGTGCCAGCAGCTTAGTGCGGGGCTCCTACAATGAGCAGTTCTTC. It codes for CASSLVRGSYNEQFF.

V is TRBV6-5 and J is TRBJ1-1, with 8 nucleotides matching TRBD1. V dropped 1 base and J dropped 7; count of bases not matched to a gene: 5. This CDR3 comprises 14 residues. Germline V lookup: CDR1 MNHEY, CDR2 SVGAGI. CDR3 region: CASSYLQGGDEAFF. In DNA form, the CDR3 reads TGTGCCAGCAGTTACTTACAGGGGGGTGATGAAGCTTTCTTT.

CDR3 amino acids: CASADSGHEQFF. In nucleotides, the CDR3 is TGTGCTAGTGCTGACAGTGGCCATGAGCAGTTCTTC. This chain uses TRBV12-5 with TRBJ2-1; D may be TRBD1 (5 bases). Looked up from germline, CDR1 is LGHNT and CDR2 is FRNRAP. The CDR3 runs to 12 residues. Trimming took off 7 bases at V and 8 bases at J, with 12 bases between the two ends.